This is a list of T cell receptor beta chains from one sample in a study of blood T cell repertoires in COVID-19. Generated by immunoSEQ multiplex PCR, the TCRdb table keeps only in-frame clones and is missing some. The sample shows roughly 250,000 clones, around 86% of them seen only once. The sequenced material came from peripheral blood. These TCRs come from a man between 40 and 49 years old who had recovered from COVID-19. CDR3s include the opening cysteine and the closing phenylalanine or tryptophan. A D gene is named only where the DNA matches it firmly. The size of a clone is reported for some rows only, either as once, few or many, or as a class for expanded clones.

V gene	D gene	clone size	J gene	CDR3 DNA	CDR3 protein
TRBV7-9	TRBD2	-	TRBJ2-3	TGTGCCAGCAGCTTATGGACTAGCGGGAGGAATGCCCAGGATACGCAGTATTTT	CASSLWTSGRNAQDTQYF
TRBV7-9	TRBD2	few	TRBJ2-7	TGTGCCAGCAGCGCATTAGCGGGGGGGCCTTACGAGCAGTACTTC	CASSALAGGPYEQYF
TRBV6-1	-	few	TRBJ2-7	TGTGCCAGCAGTGAAATCGGCGGCTCGAGGGACGAGCAGTACTTC	CASSEIGGSRDEQYF
TRBV10-2	-	-	TRBJ1-3	TGCGCCAGCAGTGATACCGGGGGAGCTGGAAACACCATATATTTT	CASSDTGGAGNTIYF
TRBV7-2	-	-	TRBJ2-3	TGTGCCAGCAGCTTAGGAAGGCAGGGGAGTATCGCAGATACGCAGTATTTT	CASSLGRQGSIADTQYF
TRBV6-5	-	-	TRBJ2-3	TGTGCCAGCAGTTACGGGAGTCTCGCAGATACGCAGTATTTT	CASSYGSLADTQYF
TRBV11-2	TRBD2	once	TRBJ2-1	TGTGCCAGCAACCCTAGCGGGGGGACATACAATGAGCAGTTCTTC	CASNPSGGTYNEQFF
TRBV7-9	TRBD1	-	TRBJ1-2	TGTGCCAGCAGTCAGTCAGGGGGCGGCCTAAATGGCTACACCTTC	CASSQSGGGLNGYTF
TRBV5-1	-	-	TRBJ2-1	TGCGCCAGCACCCGACTCGGAGGGTTTCTGTTCTTC	CASTRLGGFLFF
TRBV21-1	-	-	TRBJ2-1	TGTGCCAGCGCTCTAGCGGGGCTACCTCCCTACAATGAGCAGTTCTTC	CASALAGLPPYNEQFF
TRBV6-2/TRBV6-3	-	once	TRBJ1-1	TGTGCCAGCAGTGAGCCCCCCCAGGCGGGGGGCACTGAAGCTTTCTTT	CASSEPPQAGGTEAFF
TRBV6-2/TRBV6-3	TRBD2	-	TRBJ2-7	TGTGCCAGCAGCCTGCGACTAGCGGGAAAAACCTACGAGCAGTACTTC	CASSLRLAGKTYEQYF
TRBV5-4	TRBD1	few	TRBJ2-7	TGTGCCAGCAGCCCCGGACAGGGGTTCTCCCACGAGCAGTACTTC	CASSPGQGFSHEQYF
TRBV12-3/TRBV12-4	-	-	TRBJ2-5	TGTGCCAGCACCTTCGCGGAATCTAGGACCCAGTACTTC	CASTFAESRTQYF
TRBV29-1	TRBD1	-	TRBJ2-1	TGCAGCGTCATTAAGACAGGGACCCGTAATGAGCAGTTCTTC	CSVIKTGTRNEQFF
TRBV27	-	-	TRBJ1-4	TGTGCCAGCAGTTTCAACGGACAGCTACGAGACTTTAATGAAAAACTGTTTTTT	CASSFNGQLRDFNEKLFF
TRBV6-5	TRBD1	-	TRBJ2-7	TGTGCCAGCAGTTCCCCGGGACAGGGGCTCTACGAGCAGTACTTC	CASSSPGQGLYEQYF
TRBV5-8	-	-	TRBJ2-1	TGTGCCAGCGGATGGGCCCTTTTAAGGTCCTACAATGAGCAGTTCTTC	CASGWALLRSYNEQFF
TRBV6-2/TRBV6-3	-	-	TRBJ1-5	TGTGCCAGCAGTTACTCGGGGCCAGCTAATCAGCCCCAGCATTTT	CASSYSGPANQPQHF
TRBV5-1	-	-	TRBJ2-7	TGCGCCAGCAGCTGGGGGGTCTCCTACGAGCAGTACTTC	CASSWGVSYEQYF
TRBV9	-	-	TRBJ2-5	TGTGCCAGCAGCGTAGGGGCTGGGGAGACCCAGTACTTC	CASSVGAGETQYF
TRBV30	TRBD1	once	TRBJ1-5	TGTGCCTGGAGTGGGGACAGGGGGAGCAATCAGCCCCAGCATTTT	CAWSGDRGSNQPQHF
TRBV4-3	TRBD2	-	TRBJ2-3	TGCGCCAGCAGCCAAGATCCCCCAACCCCGGGCCTAGCGGGAGGGCCGCAGTATTTT	CASSQDPPTPGLAGGPQYF
TRBV6-2/TRBV6-3	-	-	TRBJ1-5	TGTGCCAGCAGTTTCCCCTTCCGGCCCCAGCATTTT	CASSFPFRPQHF
TRBV7-7	TRBD1	few	TRBJ2-1	TGTGCCAGCAGCTCAGGGACAGGCCCCTACAATGAGCAGTTCTTC	CASSSGTGPYNEQFF
TRBV7-2	TRBD1	-	TRBJ2-5	TGTGCCAGCAGCTTAAATCAGGGGGCGGTAGAGACCCAGTACTTC	CASSLNQGAVETQYF
TRBV7-8	-	-	TRBJ2-1	TGTGCCAGCAGCTCGCAGGGGGCAGGGGAGGGGTTCTTC	CASSSQGAGEGFF
TRBV6-6	TRBD2	-	TRBJ2-7	TGTGCCAGCAGCTTAGGCCTGGGACTAGCGATCTACGAGCAGTACTTC	CASSLGLGLAIYEQYF
TRBV12-5	TRBD1	once	TRBJ1-2	TGTGCTAGTGGTTTGGGACAGGGGGTCGGGATATATGGCTACACCTTC	CASGLGQGVGIYGYTF
TRBV7-8	-	-	TRBJ2-4	TGTGCCAGCAGCGATACTAGGTCGGGTTGGTCCAAAAACATTCAGTACTTC	CASSDTRSGWSKNIQYF
TRBV5-1	TRBD2	-	TRBJ2-3	TGCGCCAGCAGCTCGGGCTTAGGGGGACTAGGCACAGATACGCAGTATTTT	CASSSGLGGLGTDTQYF
TRBV11-2	-	few	TRBJ1-1	TGTGCCAGCAGCTCGACAGGATTCACTGAAGCTTTCTTT	CASSSTGFTEAFF
TRBV19	-	-	TRBJ1-2	TGTGCCAGTAGTCTTACGTGGTACCGGGACTATGGCTACACCTTC	CASSLTWYRDYGYTF
TRBV5-1	-	-	TRBJ2-5	TGCGCCAGCAGCTTGGGGACAGTCCCTGAGACCCAGTACTTC	CASSLGTVPETQYF
TRBV2	-	-	TRBJ1-4	TGTGCCAGCTTTAATCCAACTAATGAAAAACTGTTTTTT	CASFNPTNEKLFF
TRBV19	TRBD1	-	TRBJ1-1	TGTGCCAGTAGGCCCTCTGACAGGGTCACTGAAGCTTTCTTT	CASRPSDRVTEAFF
TRBV6-5	TRBD1	-	TRBJ2-2	TGTGCCAGCAGTTCCGGGACAGGCACCGGGGAGCTGTTTTTT	CASSSGTGTGELFF
TRBV19	-	-	TRBJ2-1	TGTGCCAGTAGTATCGGACTTCTCTCCTACAATGAGCAGTTCTTC	CASSIGLLSYNEQFF
TRBV29-1	TRBD2	few	TRBJ2-2	TGCAGCGTGGGACTCGGGGGGAGGACCGGGGAGCTGTTTTTT	CSVGLGGRTGELFF
TRBV4-3	TRBD1	-	TRBJ1-2	TGCGCCAGCAGCCTTTCAGGGGGGCCAGGCTATGGCTACACCTTC	CASSLSGGPGYGYTF
TRBV11-2	-	-	TRBJ1-2	TGTGCCAGCAGCCCCGTGGGGGGCTATGGCTACACCTTC	CASSPVGGYGYTF
TRBV4-1	TRBD1	-	TRBJ2-7	TGCGCCAGCAGCCAAGATACAGGGACAGGCCTATACGAGCAGTACTTC	CASSQDTGTGLYEQYF
TRBV7-8	TRBD1	-	TRBJ2-5	TGTGCCAGCAGCTTAGACAGGGGGCCTTTTGAGCCCCAGTACTTC	CASSLDRGPFEPQYF
TRBV7-2	TRBD2	-	TRBJ2-7	TGTGCCAGCAGCTTCCACTTAGCGGGGGGGCCCTACGAGCAGTACTTC	CASSFHLAGGPYEQYF
TRBV11-2	-	-	TRBJ1-6	TGTGCCAGCAGCCCGGCCTGGAGCTCCTATAATTCACCCCTCCACTTT	CASSPAWSSYNSPLHF
TRBV30	-	-	TRBJ2-1	TGTGCCTGGAGTGTACAGCAGGACAATGAGCAGTTCTTC	CAWSVQQDNEQFF
TRBV7-8	-	-	TRBJ1-1	TGTGCCAGCAGCTTAGTGGCAGGGATGAACACTGAAGCTTTCTTT	CASSLVAGMNTEAFF
TRBV5-1	TRBD2	-	TRBJ2-5	TGCGCCAGCAGCGTCGGGACTAGCGGGGGGGCCGGGGAGACCCAGTACTTC	CASSVGTSGGAGETQYF
TRBV25-1	-	-	TRBJ1-5	TGTGCCAGCAGTGAACTGGGGCAGGGTAATCAGCCCCAGCATTTT	CASSELGQGNQPQHF
TRBV27	TRBD2	once	TRBJ2-7	TGTGCCAGCAGTCTCCTAGCGGGAGGGGCCTACGAGCAGTACTTC	CASSLLAGGAYEQYF
TRBV11-3	TRBD2	-	TRBJ2-3	TGTGCCAGCAGCTTAGCGGGGGGGACCGAAGATACGCAGTATTTT	CASSLAGGTEDTQYF
TRBV3-1/TRBV3-2	TRBD2	many	TRBJ2-5	TGTGCCAGCAGCCAAGATGGACTAGCGGGAGAGACCCAGTACTTC	CASSQDGLAGETQYF
TRBV6-5	-	-	TRBJ2-5	TGTGCCAGCAGGACAGGAACGGGACCTGGGGAGACCCAGTACTTC	CASRTGTGPGETQYF
TRBV7-9	-	-	TRBJ1-1	TGTGCCAGCAGCCCCGGACAGTTAAACACTGAAGCTTTCTTT	CASSPGQLNTEAFF
TRBV7-9	TRBD2	-	TRBJ2-3	TGTGCCACCGAGACTAGCGGCACAGATACGCAGTATTTT	CATETSGTDTQYF
TRBV6-2/TRBV6-3	TRBD1	-	TRBJ2-5	TGTGCCAGCAGTTCCTACTTAAGGACAGGGGCCGAGACCCAGTACTTC	CASSSYLRTGAETQYF